These 20 T cell receptor beta chains originate from one sample sequenced in a study of blood T cell repertoires in COVID-19. Here immunoSEQ multiplex PCR was the method, and the copy in TCRdb shows in-frame clones only, minus some. The repertoire consists of some 150,000 clones, with around 79% occurring once and the leading ten covering 5%. The sample taken for sequencing was peripheral blood. Receptors originate from a woman in her seventies with COVID-19, enrolled during active disease.

This chain links TRBV27 with TRBJ2-1, with 10 nucleotides matching TRBD1. The CDR3 is 17 amino acids. Germline V CDR1 and CDR2: MNHEY, SMNVEV (reference sequence). J was trimmed by 5 bases and V by 6 bases; bases with no gene match: 13. CDR3 sequence: CASSPFVRTGGNNEQFF. CDR3 sequence (DNA): TGTGCCAGCAGCCCCTTTGTCCGGACAGGGGGGAACAATGAGCAGTTCTTC.

This clone has only one observation. The gene calls are TRBV30 and TRBJ2-1; 7 nucleotides align to TRBD1. The CDR3 is 14 amino acids. Germline CDR1 GTSNPN, CDR2 SVGIG (reference sequence). After removal of 2 bases from V and 9 bases from J, the junction contained 10 bases not matched to a gene. For the CDR3, the DNA is TGTGCCTGGAGTCAAGGACAGGCTGCGGCTGAGCAGTTCTTC. Amino acid sequence: CAWSQGQAAAEQFF.

The V gene is TRBV7-3, the J gene TRBJ2-4, with D tentatively TRBD1 (7 bases). This CDR3 has 14 residues. V lost 5 bases and J lost 6, with 14 bases in between. Germline values: CDR1 SGHTA, CDR2 FQGTGA. CDR3 in amino acids: CASSPQGGRNIQYF. The CDR3 DNA is TGTGCCAGCAGCCCTCAGGGGGGTAGAAACATTCAGTACTTC.

This chain links TRBV24-1 with TRBJ2-2; no reliable D call. Trimming pared 4 bases from V and 1 base from J, leaving 6 bases between. The CDR3 is 14 amino acids. CDR1 is KGHDR and CDR2 is SFDVKD in the germline V gene. The CDR3 here is CATSEQKNTGELFF. The DNA for the CDR3 is TGTGCCACCAGTGAACAGAAGAACACCGGGGAGCTGTTTTTT.

This clone was detected only once. The gene calls are TRBV15 and TRBJ1-5; D is undetermined. Germline V gives CDR1 LNHNV, CDR2 YYDKDF (reference sequence). Trimming removed 0 bases from V and 10 bases from J, with 13 bases in between. The CDR3 contains 14 residues. The CDR3, as DNA: TGTGCCACCAGCAGAGAACGGTCCCCCACTCCCCAGCATTTT. It translates to CATSRERSPTPQHF.

The chain has TRBV6-5 and TRBJ1-5, with D possibly matching TRBD1 (5 bases). V was cut by 2 bases and J by 2 bases, with 10 bases left in between. This CDR3 contains 15 residues. CDR1 is MNHEY and CDR2 is SVGAGI in the germline V gene. The CDR3 DNA is TGTGCCAGCAGTTACGGGGGGGGAGGCAATCAGCCCCAGCATTTT. Translated: CASSYGGGGNQPQHF.

This chain links TRBV3-1 (or the pseudogene TRBV3-2) with TRBJ1-5; possibly TRBD1 for D (5 bases). Trimming pared 4 bases from V and 5 bases from J, leaving 12 bases between. Germline-derived CDR1 and CDR2 are LGHDT and YNNKEL (reference sequence). The CDR3 is made up of 14 amino acids. The CDR3 DNA is TGTGCCAGCAGCCTTGGGGGGAGGGATCAGCCCCAGCATTTT. This encodes CASSLGGRDQPQHF.

Regarding this clone: The junction departs from the called germline gene at one end, perhaps through a read error. The chain combines TRBV18 with TRBJ2-3; D perhaps matches TRBD2 (7 bases). CDR3 length: 13 amino acids. CDR1 KGHSH and CDR2 LQKENI come from the germline V gene. Written as DNA, the CDR3 is TGTGCCAGCCGATCGGGGGGCACGGATACGCAGTATTTT. This codes for CASRSGGTDTQYF.

The rearrangement uses TRBV3-1 (or the pseudogene TRBV3-2) and TRBJ1-5; 8 nucleotides line up with TRBD1. The V gene end was trimmed by 0 bases and the J gene end by 9 bases; junction bases not matched to a gene: 4. The CDR3 runs to 14 residues. Germline assignment: CDR1 LGHDT and CDR2 YNNKEL (reference sequence). CDR3 amino acids: CASSQEQGGAPQHF. In nucleotides, the CDR3 is TGTGCCAGCAGCCAAGAACAGGGGGGTGCGCCCCAGCATTTT.

The chain couples TRBV3-1 (or the pseudogene TRBV3-2) to TRBJ1-2, with TRBD1 identical over 7 bases. Trimming cost V 4 bases and J 0 bases; bases outside gene matches: 5. The CDR3 loop spans 15 amino acids. From germline, CDR1 is LGHDT and CDR2 YNNKEL (reference sequence). This CDR3 is CASSPNRGSNYGYTF. In DNA, the CDR3 is TGTGCCAGCAGCCCCAACAGGGGATCTAACTATGGCTACACCTTC.

CDR3 bases: TGTGCCAGGACCTTCCCGACAGGGAACACCGGGGAGCTGTTTTTT. It translates to CARTFPTGNTGELFF. The chain couples TRBV5-8 to TRBJ2-2, with D perhaps matching TRBD1 (6 bases). The germline V gene has CDR1 SGHTS and CDR2 YDEGEE. V was clipped by 8 bases and J by 1 base, with 15 bases between them. CDR3 size: 15 residues.

The gene calls are TRBV6-1 and TRBJ1-3; D is possibly TRBD1 (5 bases). This CDR3 contains 15 residues. With 3 bases removed from V and 0 bases from J, the gap between germline ends came to 9 bases. In germline, CDR1 is MNHNS, CDR2 SASEGT. The CDR3 here is CASSEQDSSGNTIYF. CDR3 in DNA: TGTGCCAGCAGTGAGCAAGACAGCTCTGGAAACACCATATATTTT.

This sequence joins TRBV30 and TRBJ1-2, with D possibly being TRBD1 (5 bases). There are 11 residues in the CDR3. CDR1 is GTSNPN and CDR2 is SVGIG in the germline V gene (reference sequence). V was shortened by 0 bases and J by 8 bases, with 7 bases between the two germline ends. CDR3 bases: TGTGCCTGGAGTGTAGGGGTAGGCTACACCTTC. Residues: CAWSVGVGYTF.

The V call is TRBV5-4, the J call TRBJ2-1; a possible D gene is TRBD2 (7 bases). V lost 0 bases to trimming and J lost 14 bases, with 15 bases between them. Germline CDR1 SGHNT, CDR2 YYREEE (reference sequence). There are 13 residues in the CDR3. The CDR3 protein is CASSLAKGGGEFF. CDR3 sequence (DNA): TGTGCCAGCAGCTTGGCAAAAGGGGGGGGTGAGTTCTTC.

The genes are TRBV30 and TRBJ2-5; TRBD1 agrees at 9 bases. The CDR3 covers 13 residues. Germline values: CDR1 GTSNPN, CDR2 SVGIG (reference sequence). V dropped 6 bases and J dropped 4; count of bases not matched to a gene: 6. The CDR3 DNA reads as TGTGCCTGCAACAGGGGGCGAGGAGAGACCCAGTACTTC. Protein sequence: CACNRGRGETQYF.

CDR3 residues: CAIGPLNQPQHF. CDR3 sequence (DNA): TGTGCCATCGGCCCTCTCAATCAGCCCCAGCATTTT. The rearrangement uses TRBV10-3 and TRBJ1-5; no clear D gene. V was shortened by 8 bases and J by 3 bases, with 8 bases between the two germline ends. This CDR3 has 12 amino acids. In germline, CDR1 is ENHRY, CDR2 SYGVKD.

The gene calls are TRBV5-1 and TRBJ2-7; 9 bases are shared with TRBD1. This CDR3 region has 14 residues. Germline V CDR1 and CDR2: SGHRS, YFSETQ. Losses at the gene ends were 4 bases for V and 6 bases for J; bases not matched to a gene: 8. CDR3 nucleotide sequence: TGCGCCAGCAGCGGCCTGGACAGGGGTTTCGAGCAGTACTTC. This sequence encodes CASSGLDRGFEQYF.

This clone has a handful of counts. Other nucleotide sequences from this sample produce the same CDR3. The CDR3 loop reads CASSPGQNTEAFF. CDR3 bases: TGTGCCAGCTCACCAGGACAGAACACTGAAGCTTTCTTT. This sequence joins TRBV18 and TRBJ1-1, with D possibly matching TRBD1 (5 bases). The CDR3 covers 13 residues. Trimming removed 2 bases at V and 1 base at J, with 5 bases between. The germline CDR1 and CDR2 sequences are KGHSH and LQKENI.

V gene TRBV7-3 combines with J gene TRBJ1-5; weak D call: TRBD1 (5 bases). Germline V gene data show CDR1 as SGHTA and CDR2 as FQGTGA. The CDR3 spans 15 residues. The germline V and J ends were trimmed by 5 bases and 1 base, with 12 bases remaining between them. DNA of the CDR3: TGTGCCAGCAGCCTTGCGGGGGGAAGCAATCAGCCCCAGCATTTT. Translating it yields CASSLAGGSNQPQHF.

This clone has a single count. The rearrangement links TRBV11-3 to TRBJ2-2, with D perhaps TRBD2 (5 bases). V gave up 3 bases and J gave up 4 bases, with 12 bases separating them. The CDR3 spans 15 residues. Per the germline V gene, CDR1 is SGHNT and CDR2 is YENEEA. CDR3: CASSFSRAGTGELFF. CDR3 nucleotides: TGTGCCAGCAGCTTTTCCCGGGCGGGCACCGGGGAGCTGTTTTTT. Using reference TRBV11-3 and TRBJ2-2 for the parts outside the CDR3, the full variable domain is EAGVVQSPRYKIIEKKQPVAFWCNPISGHNTLYWYLQNLGQGPELLIRYENEEAVDDSQLPKDRFSAERLKGVDSTLKIQPAELGDSAVYLCASSFSRAGTGELFFGEGSRLTVL.